The rows below give T cell receptor beta chains drawn from one sample of a study of control samples from healthy donors and cancer patients. Using immunoSEQ multiplex PCR, the repertoire was profiled, and TCRdb retains in-frame clones only, with some absent. The repertoire consists of about 150,000 clones, with around 96% occurring once and the leading ten covering about 5.6%. The material sequenced was blood. These receptor sequences come from a man aged 40-55 years in good health. Both conserved end residues are part of each CDR3. Fields, in order: D gene, J gene, CDR3 length, clone size, V gene, CDR3 DNA, CDR3 protein. D genes are given only for firm matches. Only part of the rows carry a size: once, few, many, or a class if the clone is expanded.

d_gene: TRBD2; j_gene: TRBJ2-5; len: 17; abundance: .; v_gene: TRBV4-2; CDR3nt: TGTGCCAGCAGCCAAACCGGGACTAGCGGGGAGCAAGAGACCCAGTACTTC; CDR3aa: CASSQTGTSGEQETQYF
d_gene: .; j_gene: TRBJ1-3; len: 15; abundance: .; v_gene: TRBV5-1; CDR3nt: TGCGCCAGCAGCTCAACACTTAGCTCTGGAAACACCATATATTTT; CDR3aa: CASSSTLSSGNTIYF
d_gene: .; j_gene: TRBJ1-4; len: 14; abundance: .; v_gene: TRBV2; CDR3nt: TGTGCCAGCAGTGCCACAGGGCTTCGTGAAAAACTGTTTTTT; CDR3aa: CASSATGLREKLFF
d_gene: TRBD1; j_gene: TRBJ2-2; len: 15; abundance: .; v_gene: TRBV29-1; CDR3nt: TGCAGCGTTCCACGGACAGGGGCGAACACCGGGGAGCTGTTTTTT; CDR3aa: CSVPRTGANTGELFF
d_gene: TRBD2; j_gene: TRBJ2-7; len: 15; abundance: .; v_gene: TRBV6-2/TRBV6-3; CDR3nt: TGTGCCAGCAGTCCAACTAGCGGGGGACTCTACGAGCAGTACTTC; CDR3aa: CASSPTSGGLYEQYF
d_gene: TRBD2; j_gene: TRBJ2-7; len: 15; abundance: .; v_gene: TRBV27; CDR3nt: TGTGCCAGCAGTTTATCTGGCGGGGGGGAATACGAGCAGTACTTC; CDR3aa: CASSLSGGGEYEQYF
d_gene: TRBD1; j_gene: TRBJ1-4; len: 15; abundance: .; v_gene: TRBV19; CDR3nt: TGTGCCAGTAGTATGGGCGGCCAGGGGGGTGAAAAACTGTTTTTT; CDR3aa: CASSMGGQGGEKLFF
d_gene: .; j_gene: TRBJ1-4; len: 16; abundance: .; v_gene: TRBV29-1; CDR3nt: TGCAGCGTTGAACCCCAGAGGTGGGGAACTAATGAAAAACTGTTTTTT; CDR3aa: CSVEPQRWGTNEKLFF
d_gene: .; j_gene: TRBJ1-6; len: 16; abundance: .; v_gene: TRBV6-5; CDR3nt: TGTGCCAGCAGTTACTCGGGCATGGCGTTGAATTCACCCCTCCACTTT; CDR3aa: CASSYSGMALNSPLHF
d_gene: TRBD2; j_gene: TRBJ2-2; len: 12; abundance: .; v_gene: TRBV11-2; CDR3nt: TGTGCCGGCGCGGGGGACACCGGGGAGCTGTTTTTT; CDR3aa: CAGAGDTGELFF
d_gene: TRBD1; j_gene: TRBJ2-2; len: 15; abundance: .; v_gene: TRBV6-4; CDR3nt: TGTGCCAGCAGACCCACAGGGGCGAACACCGGGGAGCTGTTTTTT; CDR3aa: CASRPTGANTGELFF
d_gene: .; j_gene: TRBJ1-5; len: 14; abundance: .; v_gene: TRBV24-1; CDR3nt: TGTGCCACCAGTGACCCCCAATCCAGTTCACCCCAGCATTTT; CDR3aa: CATSDPQSSSPQHF
d_gene: .; j_gene: TRBJ2-5; len: 17; abundance: .; v_gene: TRBV6-1; CDR3nt: TGTGCCAGCAGTGAATTTTATTCCGACAGTTACCAAGAGACCCAGTACTTC; CDR3aa: CASSEFYSDSYQETQYF
d_gene: .; j_gene: TRBJ1-5; len: 13; abundance: .; v_gene: TRBV12-3/TRBV12-4; CDR3nt: TGTGCCAGCAGTTTAACGGGCAATCAGCCCCAGCATTTT; CDR3aa: CASSLTGNQPQHF
d_gene: .; j_gene: TRBJ1-6; len: 17; abundance: .; v_gene: TRBV2; CDR3nt: TGTGCCAGCAGTGAAGTCCATGATCGGCTTATTTATTCACCCCTCCACTTT; CDR3aa: CASSEVHDRLIYSPLHF
d_gene: TRBD2; j_gene: TRBJ2-5; len: 17; abundance: once; v_gene: TRBV27; CDR3nt: TGTGCCAGCAGTTTATCGGCCGGGACTAGCGGCCAAGAGACCCAGTACTTC; CDR3aa: CASSLSAGTSGQETQYF
d_gene: TRBD1; j_gene: TRBJ1-2; len: 14; abundance: .; v_gene: TRBV5-5; CDR3nt: TGTGCCAGCAGCTTCCACAGGGGGTTGGGTGGCTACACCTTC; CDR3aa: CASSFHRGLGGYTF
d_gene: .; j_gene: TRBJ2-7; len: 13; abundance: .; v_gene: TRBV9; CDR3nt: TGTGCCAGCAGCGTAGGGTCCTCCTACGAGCAGTACTTC; CDR3aa: CASSVGSSYEQYF
d_gene: .; j_gene: TRBJ1-2; len: 14; abundance: once; v_gene: TRBV7-9; CDR3nt: TGTGCCAGCAGCAAGAGCGAGGGTGGGCATGGCTACACCTTC; CDR3aa: CASSKSEGGHGYTF
d_gene: .; j_gene: TRBJ2-7; len: 14; abundance: .; v_gene: TRBV6-5; CDR3nt: TGTGCCAGCAGTTACGTACAGTCCTCCTACGAGCAGTACTTC; CDR3aa: CASSYVQSSYEQYF
d_gene: TRBD1; j_gene: TRBJ1-1; len: 15; abundance: .; v_gene: TRBV6-5; CDR3nt: TGTGCCAGCAGGAAGGACAGGGAGACCCACACTGAAGCTTTCTTT; CDR3aa: CASRKDRETHTEAFF
d_gene: TRBD2; j_gene: TRBJ2-7; len: 13; abundance: .; v_gene: TRBV6-6; CDR3nt: TGTGCCATCAAGATTAGCGGGGCCTACGAGCAGTACTTC; CDR3aa: CAIKISGAYEQYF
d_gene: TRBD1; j_gene: TRBJ1-1; len: 14; abundance: .; v_gene: TRBV4-3; CDR3nt: TGCGCCAGCAGCCAGACAGGGGGCGTCACTGAAGCTTTCTTT; CDR3aa: CASSQTGGVTEAFF
d_gene: TRBD2; j_gene: TRBJ2-7; len: 16; abundance: .; v_gene: TRBV7-6; CDR3nt: TGTGCCAGCAGCTTAGAGGCTAGCGGGGCGTCCTACGAGCAGTACTTC; CDR3aa: CASSLEASGASYEQYF
d_gene: TRBD1; j_gene: TRBJ1-3; len: 16; abundance: .; v_gene: TRBV19; CDR3nt: TGTGCCAGTAGAAGGACAGGGGGCAAATCTGGAAACACCATATATTTT; CDR3aa: CASRRTGGKSGNTIYF
d_gene: .; j_gene: TRBJ1-1; len: 12; abundance: once; v_gene: TRBV19; CDR3nt: TGTGCCAGTAGTTGGGGTGACACTGAAGCTTTCTTT; CDR3aa: CASSWGDTEAFF
d_gene: TRBD1; j_gene: TRBJ1-2; len: 14; abundance: .; v_gene: TRBV5-1; CDR3nt: TGCGCCAGCGAACCTGGGGACAGGGGGTATGGCTACACCTTC; CDR3aa: CASEPGDRGYGYTF
d_gene: .; j_gene: TRBJ1-1; len: 10; abundance: .; v_gene: TRBV5-8; CDR3nt: TGTGCCTCCCAACAGGGTAGGGCTTTCTTT; CDR3aa: CASQQGRAFF
d_gene: TRBD1; j_gene: TRBJ2-3; len: 17; abundance: once; v_gene: TRBV24-1; CDR3nt: TGTGCCACCAGTGAAGAGGGGACAGTCCCCTACACAGATACGCAGTATTTT; CDR3aa: CATSEEGTVPYTDTQYF
d_gene: .; j_gene: TRBJ2-5; len: 12; abundance: .; v_gene: TRBV2; CDR3nt: TGTGCCACCGAGGGGACTCCAGAGACCCAGTACTTC; CDR3aa: CATEGTPETQYF
d_gene: .; j_gene: TRBJ2-1; len: 13; abundance: once; v_gene: TRBV27; CDR3nt: TGTGCCAGCAGTTTGTCCCCTAACAATGAGCAGTTCTTC; CDR3aa: CASSLSPNNEQFF
d_gene: TRBD1; j_gene: TRBJ1-6; len: 16; abundance: once; v_gene: TRBV28; CDR3nt: TGTGCCAGCAGCCGGGACAGGGCGTTCTTGGTTACACCCCTCCACTTT; CDR3aa: CASSRDRAFLVTPLHF
d_gene: .; j_gene: TRBJ2-3; len: 12; abundance: .; v_gene: TRBV28; CDR3nt: TGTGCCAGCAGCTCTTCAGCAGATACGCAGTATTTT; CDR3aa: CASSSSADTQYF
d_gene: TRBD1; j_gene: TRBJ1-1; len: 14; abundance: .; v_gene: TRBV6-5; CDR3nt: TGTGCCAGCAGTTACCAGGGAACAGGGGGTGAAGCTTTCTTT; CDR3aa: CASSYQGTGGEAFF
d_gene: .; j_gene: TRBJ1-1; len: 15; abundance: .; v_gene: TRBV4-1; CDR3nt: TGCGCCAGCAGCCAAGCCCCAGGGCCGAACACTGAAGCTTTCTTT; CDR3aa: CASSQAPGPNTEAFF
d_gene: TRBD1; j_gene: TRBJ2-2; len: 16; abundance: .; v_gene: TRBV5-6; CDR3nt: TGTGCCAGCAGTTACCGGGACAGGGTATACCCCGGGGAGCTGTTTTTT; CDR3aa: CASSYRDRVYPGELFF
d_gene: .; j_gene: TRBJ1-4; len: 15; abundance: .; v_gene: TRBV6-5; CDR3nt: TGTGCCAGCAGTCGCCTCCGGGGCATTGATGAAAAACTGTTTTTT; CDR3aa: CASSRLRGIDEKLFF
d_gene: TRBD1; j_gene: TRBJ1-5; len: 15; abundance: .; v_gene: TRBV27; CDR3nt: TGTGCCAGCAGTTTACGGGGACAGGGCCCCCGGCCCCAGCATTTT; CDR3aa: CASSLRGQGPRPQHF
d_gene: .; j_gene: TRBJ1-5; len: 15; abundance: .; v_gene: TRBV28; CDR3nt: TGTGCCAGCAGTTTACATTTGGCCTCAAATCAGCCCCAGCATTTT; CDR3aa: CASSLHLASNQPQHF
d_gene: .; j_gene: TRBJ1-2; len: 17; abundance: .; v_gene: TRBV5-1; CDR3nt: TGCGCCAGCAGCCCTACTGTCGGGGTCTCCACTCTCTATGGCTACACCTTC; CDR3aa: CASSPTVGVSTLYGYTF
d_gene: TRBD2; j_gene: TRBJ2-1; len: 13; abundance: .; v_gene: TRBV30; CDR3nt: TGTGCCTGTATAGCGGGGAATTACAATGAGCAGTTCTTC; CDR3aa: CACIAGNYNEQFF
d_gene: .; j_gene: TRBJ1-2; len: 12; abundance: .; v_gene: TRBV19; CDR3nt: TGTGCCAGTAGAGGCGCGAACTATGGCTACACCTTC; CDR3aa: CASRGANYGYTF
d_gene: TRBD2; j_gene: TRBJ2-3; len: 15; abundance: .; v_gene: TRBV7-9; CDR3nt: TGTGCCAGCAGCAGCGGGGACTCTAGCACAGATACGCAGTATTTT; CDR3aa: CASSSGDSSTDTQYF
d_gene: TRBD1; j_gene: TRBJ2-2; len: 15; abundance: few; v_gene: TRBV5-6; CDR3nt: TGTGCCAGCAGCTGGGGGACAGCGAACACCGGGGAGCTGTTTTTT; CDR3aa: CASSWGTANTGELFF
d_gene: .; j_gene: TRBJ1-2; len: 11; abundance: .; v_gene: TRBV2; CDR3nt: TGTGCCCGAAGGAACAGGAATGGCTACACCTTC; CDR3aa: CARRNRNGYTF
d_gene: TRBD1; j_gene: TRBJ1-2; len: 16; abundance: .; v_gene: TRBV9; CDR3nt: TGTGCCAGCAGCCAAGAATACCCGGACAGGGTCGGTGGCTACACCTTC; CDR3aa: CASSQEYPDRVGGYTF
d_gene: TRBD1; j_gene: TRBJ2-2; len: 16; abundance: .; v_gene: TRBV6-6; CDR3nt: TGTGCCAGCAGTTACTCACAGGGGTTGAACACCGGGGAGCTGTTTTTT; CDR3aa: CASSYSQGLNTGELFF
d_gene: .; j_gene: TRBJ1-1; len: 15; abundance: .; v_gene: TRBV7-2; CDR3nt: TGTGCCAGCAGCTTAGCGGTAGGGGTTAACACTGAAGCTTTCTTT; CDR3aa: CASSLAVGVNTEAFF
d_gene: TRBD1; j_gene: TRBJ2-5; len: 14; abundance: .; v_gene: TRBV5-1; CDR3nt: TGCGCCAGCAGCACGGGACAGGGCGAGGAGACCCAGTACTTC; CDR3aa: CASSTGQGEETQYF
d_gene: .; j_gene: TRBJ1-4; len: 12; abundance: .; v_gene: TRBV7-9; CDR3nt: TGTGCCAGCAGCTTAAGGGGTGAAAAACTGTTTTTT; CDR3aa: CASSLRGEKLFF
d_gene: .; j_gene: TRBJ2-1; len: 13; abundance: .; v_gene: TRBV27; CDR3nt: TGTGCCAGCAGTTTGGGGGTTGGATATGAGCAGTTCTTC; CDR3aa: CASSLGVGYEQFF
d_gene: TRBD1; j_gene: TRBJ1-5; len: 18; abundance: .; v_gene: TRBV7-8; CDR3nt: TGTGCCAGCAGCTTCGGACAGGGGGCCAGGGGAAGCAATCAGCCCCAGCATTTT; CDR3aa: CASSFGQGARGSNQPQHF
d_gene: .; j_gene: TRBJ2-3; len: 15; abundance: .; v_gene: TRBV24-1; CDR3nt: TGTGCCACCAGTGATTTTGTGGGGAGGACAGATACGCAGTATTTT; CDR3aa: CATSDFVGRTDTQYF